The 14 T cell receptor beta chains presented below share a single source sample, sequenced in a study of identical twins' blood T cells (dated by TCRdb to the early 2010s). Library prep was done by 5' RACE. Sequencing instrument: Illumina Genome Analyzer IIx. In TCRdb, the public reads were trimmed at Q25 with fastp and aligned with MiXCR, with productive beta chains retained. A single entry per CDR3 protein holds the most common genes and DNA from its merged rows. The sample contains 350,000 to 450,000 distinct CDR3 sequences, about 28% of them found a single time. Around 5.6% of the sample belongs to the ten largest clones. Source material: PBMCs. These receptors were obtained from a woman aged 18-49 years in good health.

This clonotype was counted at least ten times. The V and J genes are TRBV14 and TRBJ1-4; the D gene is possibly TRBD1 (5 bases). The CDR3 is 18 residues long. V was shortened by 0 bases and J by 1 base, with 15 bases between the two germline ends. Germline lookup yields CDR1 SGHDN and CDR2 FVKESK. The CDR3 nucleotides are TGTGCCAGCAGCCAAGATCGGGCAGGGACCCTAACTAATGAAAAACTGTTTTTT. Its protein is CASSQDRAGTLTNEKLFF.

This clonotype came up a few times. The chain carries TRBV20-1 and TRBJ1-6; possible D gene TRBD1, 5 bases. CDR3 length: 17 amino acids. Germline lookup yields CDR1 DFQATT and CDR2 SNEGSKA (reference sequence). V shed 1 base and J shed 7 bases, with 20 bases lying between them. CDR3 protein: CSARGMGDGGWNSPLHF. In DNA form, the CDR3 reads TGCAGTGCTAGAGGGATGGGGGACGGTGGTTGGAATTCACCCCTCCACTTT.

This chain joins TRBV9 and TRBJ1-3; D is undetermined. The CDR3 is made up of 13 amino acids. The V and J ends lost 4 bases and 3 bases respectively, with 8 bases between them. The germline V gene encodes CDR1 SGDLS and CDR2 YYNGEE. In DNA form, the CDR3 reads TGTGCCAGCAGCCCCGAGATTGGAAACACCATATATTTT. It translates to CASSPEIGNTIYF.

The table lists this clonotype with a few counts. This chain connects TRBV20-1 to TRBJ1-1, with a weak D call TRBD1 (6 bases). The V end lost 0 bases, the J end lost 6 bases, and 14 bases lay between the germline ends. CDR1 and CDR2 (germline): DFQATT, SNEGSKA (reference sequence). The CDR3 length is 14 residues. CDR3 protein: CSARDPNRVAEAFF. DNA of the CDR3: TGCAGTGCTAGAGATCCCAACAGGGTCGCTGAAGCTTTCTTT.

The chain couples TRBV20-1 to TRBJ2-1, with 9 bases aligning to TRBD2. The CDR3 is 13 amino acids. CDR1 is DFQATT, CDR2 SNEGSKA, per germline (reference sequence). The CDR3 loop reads CSFLAGSYNEQFF. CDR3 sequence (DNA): TGCAGCTTTCTAGCGGGGTCCTACAATGAGCAGTTCTTC.

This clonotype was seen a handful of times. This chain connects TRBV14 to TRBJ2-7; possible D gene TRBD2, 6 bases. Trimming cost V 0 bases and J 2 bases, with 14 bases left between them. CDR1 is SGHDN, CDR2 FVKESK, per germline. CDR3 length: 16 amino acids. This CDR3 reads CASSQDSRPGAYEQYF. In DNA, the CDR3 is TGTGCCAGCAGCCAAGACAGCAGGCCGGGAGCCTACGAGCAGTACTTC.

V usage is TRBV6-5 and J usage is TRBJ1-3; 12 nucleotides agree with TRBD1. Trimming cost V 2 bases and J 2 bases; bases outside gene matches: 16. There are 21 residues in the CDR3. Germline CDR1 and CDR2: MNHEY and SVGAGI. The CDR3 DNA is TGTGCCAGCAGTTACCGACCAGCCGGGACAGGGGGCACACCGACTGGAAACACCATATATTTT. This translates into CASSYRPAGTGGTPTGNTIYF.

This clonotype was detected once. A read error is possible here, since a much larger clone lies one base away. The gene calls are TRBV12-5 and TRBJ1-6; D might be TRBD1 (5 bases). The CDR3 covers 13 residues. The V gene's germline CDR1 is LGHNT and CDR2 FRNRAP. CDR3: CTSGFQGLSPLHF. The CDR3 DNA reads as TGTACTAGTGGTTTTCAGGGTTTGTCACCCCTCCACTTT.

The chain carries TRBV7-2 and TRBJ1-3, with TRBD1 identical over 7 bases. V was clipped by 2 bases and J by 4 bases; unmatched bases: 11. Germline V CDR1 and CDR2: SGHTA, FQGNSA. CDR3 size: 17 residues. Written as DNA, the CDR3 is TGTGCCAGCAGCTTAATCCCCGACAGGGCCCCCGGAAACACCATATATTTT. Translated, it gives CASSLIPDRAPGNTIYF. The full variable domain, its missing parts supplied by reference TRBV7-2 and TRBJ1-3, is GAGVSQSPSNKVTEKGKDVELRCDPISGHTALYWYRQSLGQGLEFLIYFQGNSAPDKSGLPSDRFSAERTGGSVSTLTIQRTQQEDSAVYLCASSLIPDRAPGNTIYFGEGSWLTVV.

As DNA, the CDR3 is TGTGCCAGCAGCTCGAGGCCGGGACACGATCAATCCTACGAGCAGTACTTC. Its protein is CASSSRPGHDQSYEQYF. This rearrangement joins TRBV7-9 to TRBJ2-7; D perhaps matches TRBD1 (6 bases). Trimming removed 4 bases at V and 1 base at J, with 20 bases between. Germline loops: CDR1 SEHNR, CDR2 FQNEAQ (reference sequence). The CDR3 contains 17 residues.

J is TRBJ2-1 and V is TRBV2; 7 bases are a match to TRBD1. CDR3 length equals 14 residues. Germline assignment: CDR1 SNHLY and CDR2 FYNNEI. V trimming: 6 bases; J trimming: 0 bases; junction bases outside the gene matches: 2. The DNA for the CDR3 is TGTGCCAGCAGCGGGGACAGCTCCTACAATGAGCAGTTCTTC. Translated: CASSGDSSYNEQFF. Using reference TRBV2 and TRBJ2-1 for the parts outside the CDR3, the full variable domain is EPEVTQTPSHQVTQMGQEVILRCVPISNHLYFYWYRQILGQKVEFLVSFYNNEISEKSEIFDDQFSVERPDGSNFTLKIRSTKLEDSAMYFCASSGDSSYNEQFFGPGTRLTVL.

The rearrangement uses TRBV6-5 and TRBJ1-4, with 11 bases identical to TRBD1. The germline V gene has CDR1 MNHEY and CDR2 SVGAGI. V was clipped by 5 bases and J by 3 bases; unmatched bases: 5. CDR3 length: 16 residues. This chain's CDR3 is CASSRTGGQANEKLFF. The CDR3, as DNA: TGTGCCAGCAGTCGGACAGGGGGCCAGGCTAATGAAAAACTGTTTTTT.

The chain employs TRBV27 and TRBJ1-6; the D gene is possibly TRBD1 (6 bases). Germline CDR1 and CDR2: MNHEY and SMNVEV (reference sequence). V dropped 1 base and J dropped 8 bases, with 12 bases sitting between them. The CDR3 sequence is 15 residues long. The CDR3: CASSLWGPLDSPLHF. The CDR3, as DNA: TGTGCCAGCAGTTTATGGGGGCCCCTGGATTCACCCCTCCACTTT.

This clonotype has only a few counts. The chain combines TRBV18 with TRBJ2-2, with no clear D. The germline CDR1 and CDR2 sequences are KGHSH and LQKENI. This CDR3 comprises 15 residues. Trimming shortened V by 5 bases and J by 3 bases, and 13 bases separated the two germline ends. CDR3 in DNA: TGTGCCAGCTCATCGTTGACCCCGGACACCGGGGAGCTGTTTTTT. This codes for CASSSLTPDTGELFF.